A single T cell receptor (beta chain) is shown here with its context. Its antigen is not identified. This record belongs to a study of shared clonotypes between healthy human individuals. At the level of the study: Each donor had three CD4 naive, three CD4 memory, two CD8 naive and one CD8 memory plate. General study results and limits: It was observed that approximately 5% of naive CD4 clonotypes were shared across several donors.

Original methodology: From ImmunoSEQ came sequences covering only the junction and carrying no quality scores, so filtering differed. The repertoire was sequenced with immunoSEQ multiplex PCR; TCRdb's copy has only in-frame clones and lacks some. That table gives V, J and clone size, and the DNA gave D and trimming. The table includes approximately 600,000 clones, 95% detected once. From germline, CDR1 is SGHVS and CDR2 FNYEAQ. CDR3 size: 16 residues. V lost 4 bases, J lost 7 bases, and 7 bases stayed unmatched. CD45RO-negative, CCR7-positively selected cells formed the naive CD8 fraction, excluding terminally differentiated effector memory CD45RA+ cells.

Input material: naive CD8+ T cells sorted from blood. V and J are TRBV7-6 and TRBJ2-2, with 12 bases fitting TRBD2. This receptor was obtained from a woman aged 25 to 39 in good health. The CDR3 DNA reads as TGTGCCAGCAGCTCGCGACTAGCGGGAGACGTCGGGGAGCTGTTTTTT. This gives the protein CASSSRLAGDVGELFF.